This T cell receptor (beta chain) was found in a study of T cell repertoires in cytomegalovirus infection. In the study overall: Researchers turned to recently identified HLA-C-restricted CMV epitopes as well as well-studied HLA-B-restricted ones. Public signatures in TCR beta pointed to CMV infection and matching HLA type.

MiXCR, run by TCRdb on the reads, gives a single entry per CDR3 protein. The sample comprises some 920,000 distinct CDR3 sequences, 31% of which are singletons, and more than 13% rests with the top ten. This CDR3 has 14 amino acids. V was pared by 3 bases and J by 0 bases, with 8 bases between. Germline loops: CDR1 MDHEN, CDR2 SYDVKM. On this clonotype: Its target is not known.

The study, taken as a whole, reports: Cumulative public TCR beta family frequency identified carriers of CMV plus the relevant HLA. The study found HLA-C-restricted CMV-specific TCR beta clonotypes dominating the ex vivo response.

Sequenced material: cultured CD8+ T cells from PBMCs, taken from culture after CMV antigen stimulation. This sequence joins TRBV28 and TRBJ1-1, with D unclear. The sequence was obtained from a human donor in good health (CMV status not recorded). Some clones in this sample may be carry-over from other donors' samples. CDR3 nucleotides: TGTGCCAGCAGTTTTATGGGTCTGAACACTGAAGCTTTCTTT. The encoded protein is CASSFMGLNTEAFF.